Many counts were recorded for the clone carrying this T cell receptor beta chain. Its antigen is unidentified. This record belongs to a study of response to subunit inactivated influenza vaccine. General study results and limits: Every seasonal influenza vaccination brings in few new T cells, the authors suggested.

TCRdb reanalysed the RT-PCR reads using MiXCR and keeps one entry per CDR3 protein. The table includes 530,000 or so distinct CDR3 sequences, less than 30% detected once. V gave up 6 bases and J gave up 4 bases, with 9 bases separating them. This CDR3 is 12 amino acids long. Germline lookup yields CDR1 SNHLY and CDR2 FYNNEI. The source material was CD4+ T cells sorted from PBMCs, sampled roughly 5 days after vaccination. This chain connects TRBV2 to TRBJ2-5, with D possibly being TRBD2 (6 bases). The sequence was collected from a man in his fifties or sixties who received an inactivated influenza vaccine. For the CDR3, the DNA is TGTGCCAGCAGCCCGGGACTAGAGACCCAGTACTTC. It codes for CASSPGLETQYF.